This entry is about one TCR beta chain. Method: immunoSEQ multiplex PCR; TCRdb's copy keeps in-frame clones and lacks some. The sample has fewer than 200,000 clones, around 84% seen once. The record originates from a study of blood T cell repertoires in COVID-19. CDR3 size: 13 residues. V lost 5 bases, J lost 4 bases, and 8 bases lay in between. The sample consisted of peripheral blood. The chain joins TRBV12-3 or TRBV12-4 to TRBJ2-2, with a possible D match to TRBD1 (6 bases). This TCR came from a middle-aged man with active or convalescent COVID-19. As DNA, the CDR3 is TGTGCCAGCAGTCAGGGGAGCACCGGGGAGCTGTTTTTT. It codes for CASSQGSTGELFF.